The entry below describes one T cell receptor (beta chain). This record comes from a study of blood T cell repertoires in COVID-19. Background on the study: Collection of acute and convalescent COVID-19 samples took place in the United States, Italy and Spain. From T cells, B-cell-depleted T cells, or PBMCs came the material, which was cDNA or gDNA.

Profiling relied on immunoSEQ multiplex PCR, and the TCRdb table lists in-frame clones only, not all of them. The repertoire holds some 58,000 clones, with just over 85% as singletons. This CDR3 is built from 17 residues. Germline V gene sequence: CDR1 SGDLS, CDR2 YYNGEE. V lost 0 bases and J lost 3; bases outside the gene matches: 7. Sequencing used peripheral blood. The V gene is TRBV9, the J gene TRBJ1-3; TRBD1 agrees at 9 bases. The clonotype originates from a man aged 40-55 years with acute or convalescent COVID-19. CDR3 in DNA: TGTGCCAGCAGCGTAGGGGCGACAGGGGGTTTTGGAAACACCATATATTTT. As protein: CASSVGATGGFGNTIYF. The complete variable domain, with remaining parts taken from reference TRBV9 and TRBJ1-3, reads DSGVTQTPKHLITATGQRVTLRCSPRSGDLSVYWYQQSLDQGLQFLIQYYNGEERAKGNILERFSAQQFPDLHSELNLSSLELGDSALYFCASSVGATGGFGNTIYFGEGSWLTVV.